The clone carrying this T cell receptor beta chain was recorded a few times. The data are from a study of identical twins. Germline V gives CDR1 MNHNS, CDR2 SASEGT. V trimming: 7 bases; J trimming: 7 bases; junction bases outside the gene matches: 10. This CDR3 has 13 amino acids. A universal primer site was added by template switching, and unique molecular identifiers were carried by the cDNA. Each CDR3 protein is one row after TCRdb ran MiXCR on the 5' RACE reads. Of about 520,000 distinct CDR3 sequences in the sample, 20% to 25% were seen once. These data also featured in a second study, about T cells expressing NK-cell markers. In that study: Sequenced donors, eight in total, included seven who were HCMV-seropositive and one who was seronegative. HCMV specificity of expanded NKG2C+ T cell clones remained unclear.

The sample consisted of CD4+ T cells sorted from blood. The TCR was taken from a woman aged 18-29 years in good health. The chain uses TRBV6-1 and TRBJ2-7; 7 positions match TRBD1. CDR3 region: CASTLHRGREQYF. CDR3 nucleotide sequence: TGTGCCAGCACCCTCCACAGGGGAAGGGAGCAGTACTTC.